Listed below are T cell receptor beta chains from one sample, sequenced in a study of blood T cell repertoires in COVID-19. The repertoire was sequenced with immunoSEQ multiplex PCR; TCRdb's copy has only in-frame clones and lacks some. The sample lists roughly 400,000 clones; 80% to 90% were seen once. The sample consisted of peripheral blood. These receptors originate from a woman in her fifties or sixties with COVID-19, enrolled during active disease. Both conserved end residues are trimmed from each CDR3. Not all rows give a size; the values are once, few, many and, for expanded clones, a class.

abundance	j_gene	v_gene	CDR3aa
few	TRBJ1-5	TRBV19	ASSPDRGYSNQPQH
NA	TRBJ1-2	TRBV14	ASSRGRTRGYT
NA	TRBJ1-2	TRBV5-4	ASSHGQGMNYGYT
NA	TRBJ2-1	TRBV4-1	ASSPAGGGGGSYNEQF
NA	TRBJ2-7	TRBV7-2	ASSGWTSGYEQY
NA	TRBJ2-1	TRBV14	ASGRQTYNEQF
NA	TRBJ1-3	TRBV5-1	ASSLALGGSGNTIY
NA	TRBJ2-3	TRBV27	ASSSYRAPSTDTQY
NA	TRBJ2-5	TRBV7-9	ASSLTVGETQY
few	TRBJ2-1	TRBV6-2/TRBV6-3	ASSYSPPSGVYNEQF
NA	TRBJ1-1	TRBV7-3	ASSFHLNTEAF
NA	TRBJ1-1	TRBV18	ASSHTGQGSEAF
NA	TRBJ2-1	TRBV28	ASSFGGALSYNEQF
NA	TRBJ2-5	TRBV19	ASSPLRGQGLQETQY
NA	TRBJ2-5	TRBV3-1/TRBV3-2	ASSPRVLETQY
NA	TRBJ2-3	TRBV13	ASSPPIGGTTDTQY
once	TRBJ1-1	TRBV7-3	ASSSQGTGTEAF
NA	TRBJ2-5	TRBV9	ASSPRQGLQETQY
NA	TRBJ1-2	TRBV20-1	SALPGYT
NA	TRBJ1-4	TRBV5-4	ASSPGGGSTNEKLF
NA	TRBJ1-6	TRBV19	ASMRGGGDNSPLH
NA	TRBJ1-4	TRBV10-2	ASSESGATNEKLF
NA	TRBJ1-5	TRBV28	ASSLLQGTGYDQPQH
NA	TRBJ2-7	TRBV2	ASSLTGTSGEQY
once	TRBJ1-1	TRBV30	AWSVNRDRGPYGGTEAF
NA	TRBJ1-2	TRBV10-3	AISESGTDYGYT
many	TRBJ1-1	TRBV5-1	ASSFGHLNTEAF
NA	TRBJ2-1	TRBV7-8	ASSFEGGPRAAEQF